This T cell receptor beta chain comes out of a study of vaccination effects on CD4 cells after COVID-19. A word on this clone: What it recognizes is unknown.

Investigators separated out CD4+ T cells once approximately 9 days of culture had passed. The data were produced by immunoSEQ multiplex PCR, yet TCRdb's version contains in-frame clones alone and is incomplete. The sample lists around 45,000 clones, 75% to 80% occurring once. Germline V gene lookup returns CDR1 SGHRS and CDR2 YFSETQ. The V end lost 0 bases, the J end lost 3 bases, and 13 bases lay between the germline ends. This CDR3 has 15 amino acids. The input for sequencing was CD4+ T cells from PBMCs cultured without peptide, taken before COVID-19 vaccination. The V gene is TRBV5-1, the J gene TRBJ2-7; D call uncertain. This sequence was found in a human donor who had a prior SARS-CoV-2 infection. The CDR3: CASSLATRILYEQYF. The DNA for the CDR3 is TGCGCCAGCAGCTTGGCCACCAGGATCCTCTACGAGCAGTACTTC.